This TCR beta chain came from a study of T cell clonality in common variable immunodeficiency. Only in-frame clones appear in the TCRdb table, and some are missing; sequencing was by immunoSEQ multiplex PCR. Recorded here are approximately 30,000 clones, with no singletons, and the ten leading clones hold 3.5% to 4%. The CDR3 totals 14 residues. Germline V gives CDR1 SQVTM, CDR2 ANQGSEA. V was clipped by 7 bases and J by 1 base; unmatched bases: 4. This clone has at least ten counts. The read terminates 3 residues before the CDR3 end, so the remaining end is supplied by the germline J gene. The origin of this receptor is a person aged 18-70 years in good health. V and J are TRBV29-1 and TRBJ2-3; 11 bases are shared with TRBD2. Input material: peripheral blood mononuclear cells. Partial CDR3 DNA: TGCAGCGCCAGTAGCGGGGGGGGCACAGATACG. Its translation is CSASSGGGTDT. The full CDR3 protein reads CSASSGGGTDTQYF.